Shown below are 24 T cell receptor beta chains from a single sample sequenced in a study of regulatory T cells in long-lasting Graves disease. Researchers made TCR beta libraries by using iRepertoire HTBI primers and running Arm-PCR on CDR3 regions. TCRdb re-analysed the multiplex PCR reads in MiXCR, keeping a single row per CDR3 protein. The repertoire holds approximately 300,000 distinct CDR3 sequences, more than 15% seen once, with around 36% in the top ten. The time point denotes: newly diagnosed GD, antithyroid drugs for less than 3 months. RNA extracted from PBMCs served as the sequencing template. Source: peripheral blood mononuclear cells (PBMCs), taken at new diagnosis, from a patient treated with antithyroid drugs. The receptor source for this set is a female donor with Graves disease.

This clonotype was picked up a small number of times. CDR3 sequence: CASSLREGLYNEQFF. CDR3 in DNA: TGTGCCAGCAGTCTACGGGAGGGCCTTTACAATGAGCAGTTCTTC. The V gene is TRBV6-4, the J gene TRBJ2-1, with 8 positions matching TRBD2. CDR3 length: 15 residues. Germline V gene sequence: CDR1 MRHNA, CDR2 SNTAGT. V gave up 5 bases and J gave up 4 bases; unmatched junction bases: 7.

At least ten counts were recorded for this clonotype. The CDR3 reads CASSFDSYEQYF. The DNA of the CDR3 is TGCGCCAGCAGCTTCGACTCATACGAGCAGTACTTC. The rearrangement links TRBV5-1 to TRBJ2-7; D uncertain. This CDR3 is built from 12 residues. Trimming removed 2 bases from V and 4 bases from J, with 7 bases in between. Germline V gene lookup returns CDR1 SGHRS and CDR2 YFSETQ. Combining the CDR3 with reference TRBV5-1 and TRBJ2-7 gives the whole variable domain KAGVTQTPRYLIKTRGQQVTLSCSPISGHRSVSWYQQTPGQGLQFLFEYFSETQRNKGNFPGRFSGRQFSNSRSEMNVSTLELGDSALYLCASSFDSYEQYFGPGTRLTVT.

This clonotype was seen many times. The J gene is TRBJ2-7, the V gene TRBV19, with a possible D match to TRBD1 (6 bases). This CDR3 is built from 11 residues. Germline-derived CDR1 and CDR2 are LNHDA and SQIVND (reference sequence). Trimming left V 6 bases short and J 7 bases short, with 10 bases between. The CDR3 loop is CASRQGGEQYF. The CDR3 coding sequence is TGTGCCAGTAGACAGGGTGGTGAGCAGTACTTC.

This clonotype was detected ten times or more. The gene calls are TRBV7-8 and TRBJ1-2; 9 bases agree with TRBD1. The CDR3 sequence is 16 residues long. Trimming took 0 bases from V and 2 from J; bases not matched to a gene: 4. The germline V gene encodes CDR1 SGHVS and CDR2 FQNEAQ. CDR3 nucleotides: TGTGCCAGCAGCTTAGCAGGACAGGGGAAGAACTATGGCTACACCTTC. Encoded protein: CASSLAGQGKNYGYTF. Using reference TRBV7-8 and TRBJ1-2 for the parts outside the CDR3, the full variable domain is GAGVSQSPRYKVAKRGQDVALRCDPISGHVSLFWYQQALGQGPEFLTYFQNEAQLDKSGLPSDRFFAERPEGSVSTLKIQRTQQEDSAVYLCASSLAGQGKNYGYTFGSGTRLTVV.

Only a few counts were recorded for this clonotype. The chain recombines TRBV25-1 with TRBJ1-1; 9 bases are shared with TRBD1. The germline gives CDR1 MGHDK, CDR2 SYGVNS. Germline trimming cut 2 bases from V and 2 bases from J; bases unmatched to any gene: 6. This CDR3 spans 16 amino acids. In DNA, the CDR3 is TGTGCCAGCAGTGAAGAAGGGACAGGGCTAAACACTGAAGCTTTCTTT. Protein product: CASSEEGTGLNTEAFF.

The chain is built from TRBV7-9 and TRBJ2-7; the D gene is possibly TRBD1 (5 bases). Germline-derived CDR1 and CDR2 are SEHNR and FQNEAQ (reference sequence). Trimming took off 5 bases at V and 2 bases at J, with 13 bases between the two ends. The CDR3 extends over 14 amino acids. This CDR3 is CASSGDSNPYEQYF. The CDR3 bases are TGTGCCAGCAGCGGCGACAGCAATCCCTACGAGCAGTACTTC.

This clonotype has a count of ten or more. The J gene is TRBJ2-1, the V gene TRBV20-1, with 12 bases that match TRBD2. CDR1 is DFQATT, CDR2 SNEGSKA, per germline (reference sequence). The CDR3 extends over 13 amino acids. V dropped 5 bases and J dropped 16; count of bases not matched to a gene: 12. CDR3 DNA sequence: TGCAGTGCTCTCCCACAGACTAGCGGGAGTCGATTCTTC. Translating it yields CSALPQTSGSRFF.

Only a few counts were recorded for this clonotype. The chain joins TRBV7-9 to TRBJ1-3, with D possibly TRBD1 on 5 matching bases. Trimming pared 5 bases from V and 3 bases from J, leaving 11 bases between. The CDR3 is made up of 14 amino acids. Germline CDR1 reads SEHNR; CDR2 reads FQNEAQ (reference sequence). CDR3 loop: CASSGAGSGNTIYF. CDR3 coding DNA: TGTGCCAGCAGCGGGGCTGGGAGTGGAAACACCATATATTTT.

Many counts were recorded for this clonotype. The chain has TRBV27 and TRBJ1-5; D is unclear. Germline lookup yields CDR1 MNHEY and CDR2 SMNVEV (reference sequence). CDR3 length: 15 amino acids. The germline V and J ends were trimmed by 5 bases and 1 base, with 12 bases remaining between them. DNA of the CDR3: TGTGCCAGCAGTAGGGTGGGTCTCAGCAATCAGCCCCAGCATTTT. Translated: CASSRVGLSNQPQHF.

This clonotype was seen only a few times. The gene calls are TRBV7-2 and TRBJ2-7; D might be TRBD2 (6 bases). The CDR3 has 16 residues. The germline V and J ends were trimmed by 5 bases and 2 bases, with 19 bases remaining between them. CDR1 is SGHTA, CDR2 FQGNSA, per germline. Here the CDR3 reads CASSLRGGTSAYEQYF. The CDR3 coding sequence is TGTGCCAGCAGCCTTCGTGGGGGGACGTCGGCCTACGAGCAGTACTTC.

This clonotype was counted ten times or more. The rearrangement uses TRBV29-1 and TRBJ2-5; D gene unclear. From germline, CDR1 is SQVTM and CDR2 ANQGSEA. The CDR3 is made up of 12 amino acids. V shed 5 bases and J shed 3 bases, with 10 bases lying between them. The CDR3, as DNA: TGCAGCGTTCGGGCAGCGAAAGAGACCCAGTACTTC. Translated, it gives CSVRAAKETQYF.

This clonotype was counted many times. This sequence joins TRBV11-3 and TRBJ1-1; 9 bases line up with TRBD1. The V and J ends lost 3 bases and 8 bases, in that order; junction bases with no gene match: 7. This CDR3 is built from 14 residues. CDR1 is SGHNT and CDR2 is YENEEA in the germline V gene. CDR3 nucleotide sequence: TGTGCCAGCAGCTTGACTTCCGGGACAGGGGAAGCTTTCTTT. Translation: CASSLTSGTGEAFF.

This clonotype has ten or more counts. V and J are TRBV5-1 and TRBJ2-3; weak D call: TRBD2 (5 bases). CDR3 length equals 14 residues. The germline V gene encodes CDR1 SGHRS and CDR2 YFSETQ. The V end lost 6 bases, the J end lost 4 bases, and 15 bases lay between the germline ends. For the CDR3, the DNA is TGCGCCAGCAAAATTTCGGGGTGGGCAGATACGCAGTATTTT. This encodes CASKISGWADTQYF.

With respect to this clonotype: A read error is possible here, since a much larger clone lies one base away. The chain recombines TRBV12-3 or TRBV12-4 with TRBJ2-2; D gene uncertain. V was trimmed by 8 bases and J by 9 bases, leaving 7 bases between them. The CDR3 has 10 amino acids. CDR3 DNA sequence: TGTGCCAGCGGTAACAGGGAGCTGTTTTTT. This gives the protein CASGNRELFF.

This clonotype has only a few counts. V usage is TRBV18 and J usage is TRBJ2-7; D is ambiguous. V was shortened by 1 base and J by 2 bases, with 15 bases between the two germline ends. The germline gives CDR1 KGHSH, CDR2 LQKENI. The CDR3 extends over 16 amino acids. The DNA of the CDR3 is TGTGCCAGCTCACCACAGTCCTCCCAGATAGCCTACGAGCAGTACTTC. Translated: CASSPQSSQIAYEQYF.

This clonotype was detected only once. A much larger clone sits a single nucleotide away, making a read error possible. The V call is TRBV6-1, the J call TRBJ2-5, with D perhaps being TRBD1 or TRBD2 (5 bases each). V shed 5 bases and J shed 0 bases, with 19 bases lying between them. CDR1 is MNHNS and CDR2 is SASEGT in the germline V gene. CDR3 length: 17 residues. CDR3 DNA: TGTGCCAGCAGTACCGGGCTAGGGGAGTTCCACCAAGAGACCCAGTACTTC. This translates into CASSTGLGEFHQETQYF.

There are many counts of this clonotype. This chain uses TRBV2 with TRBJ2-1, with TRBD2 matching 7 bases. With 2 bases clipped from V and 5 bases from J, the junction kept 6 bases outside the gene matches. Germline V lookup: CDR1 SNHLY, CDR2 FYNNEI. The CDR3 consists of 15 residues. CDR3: CASSERLALNNEQFF. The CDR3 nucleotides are TGTGCCAGCAGTGAAAGACTAGCCCTAAACAATGAGCAGTTCTTC. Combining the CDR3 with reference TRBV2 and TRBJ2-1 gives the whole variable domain EPEVTQTPSHQVTQMGQEVILRCVPISNHLYFYWYRQILGQKVEFLVSFYNNEISEKSEIFDDQFSVERPDGSNFTLKIRSTKLEDSAMYFCASSERLALNNEQFFGPGTRLTVL.

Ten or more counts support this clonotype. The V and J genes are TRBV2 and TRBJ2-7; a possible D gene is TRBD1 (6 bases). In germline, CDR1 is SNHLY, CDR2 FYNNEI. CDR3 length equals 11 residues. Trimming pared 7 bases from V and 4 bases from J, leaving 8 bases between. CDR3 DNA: TGTGCCAGCATAAGGGGGTACGAGCAGTACTTC. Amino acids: CASIRGYEQYF.

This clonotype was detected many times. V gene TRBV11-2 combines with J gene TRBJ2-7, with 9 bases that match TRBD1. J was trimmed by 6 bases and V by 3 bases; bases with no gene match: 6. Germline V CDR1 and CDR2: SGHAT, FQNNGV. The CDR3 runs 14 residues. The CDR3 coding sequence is TGTGCCAGCAGCTTCGGTCGGACAGGGGTCGAGCAGTACTTC. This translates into CASSFGRTGVEQYF.

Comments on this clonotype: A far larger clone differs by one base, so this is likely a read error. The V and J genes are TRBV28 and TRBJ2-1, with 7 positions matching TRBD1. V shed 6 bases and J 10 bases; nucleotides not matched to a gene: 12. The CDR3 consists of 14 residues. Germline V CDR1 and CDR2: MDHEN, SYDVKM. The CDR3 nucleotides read TGTGCCAGCAGGGGCCGACAGGGACCCTACGAGCAGTTCTTC. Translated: CASRGRQGPYEQFF.

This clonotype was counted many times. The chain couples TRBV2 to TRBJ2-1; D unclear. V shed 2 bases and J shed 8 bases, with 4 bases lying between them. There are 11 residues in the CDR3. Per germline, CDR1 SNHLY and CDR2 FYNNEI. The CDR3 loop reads CASSELDEQFF. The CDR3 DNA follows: TGTGCCAGCAGTGAACTGGATGAGCAGTTCTTC.

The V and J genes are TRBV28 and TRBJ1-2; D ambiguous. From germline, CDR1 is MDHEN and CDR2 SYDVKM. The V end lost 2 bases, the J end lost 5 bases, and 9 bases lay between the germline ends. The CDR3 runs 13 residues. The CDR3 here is CASSLRGLYGYTF. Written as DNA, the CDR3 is TGTGCCAGCAGTTTAAGAGGTCTGTATGGCTACACCTTC.

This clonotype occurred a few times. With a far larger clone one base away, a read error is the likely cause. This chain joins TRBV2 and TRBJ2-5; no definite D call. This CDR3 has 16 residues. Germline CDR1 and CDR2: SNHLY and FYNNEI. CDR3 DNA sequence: TGTGCCAGCCAAGAGCAAGGGCCAAGCTCCTACAATGAGCAGCTCTTC. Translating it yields CASQEQGPSSYNEQLF.

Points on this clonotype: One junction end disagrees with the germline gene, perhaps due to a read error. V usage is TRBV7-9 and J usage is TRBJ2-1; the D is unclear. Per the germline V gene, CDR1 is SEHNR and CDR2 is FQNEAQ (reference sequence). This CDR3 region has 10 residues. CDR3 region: CASRSYEQLF. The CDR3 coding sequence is TGTGCCAGCAGGAGCTATGAGCAGTTGTTC.